These T cell receptor beta chains were read from a single sample in a study of T-cell memory formation after mild COVID-19. TCRdb reprocessed the 5' RACE reads with MiXCR, giving one entry per CDR3 protein. Of more than 450,000 distinct CDR3 sequences in the sample, about a sixth are singletons; the top ten hold around 11%. The sample comprised PBMCs or a T cell subset sorted from them (not recorded which). The receptors here all came from an adult woman who had mild COVID-19 (a few samples of this study predate the infection). Cell type and time point are not known. The CDR3 runs from the conserved cysteine through the conserved F or W. Each record gives: V gene, J gene, D gene, clone size, CDR3 protein, CDR3 DNA. The D gene is left open where the match is weak. Clone size is not always given. Where it is, it says once, few, many or a class for expanded clones.

>TRBV10-3|TRBJ2-1|.|few
CAISVGAGGNEQFF
TGTGCCATCAGTGTAGGAGCTGGGGGCAATGAGCAGTTCTTC
>TRBV7-9|TRBJ2-3|.|many
CASSLNPAYTQYF
TGTGCCAGCAGCTTAAACCCCGCCTATACGCAGTATTTT
>TRBV2|TRBJ2-2|TRBD2|.
CATALAGNTGELFF
TGTGCCACCGCTCTAGCGGGGAACACCGGGGAGCTGTTTTTT
>TRBV5-1|TRBJ2-5|.|few
CASSLGPAVGETQYF
TGCGCCAGCAGCTTGGGACCAGCGGTAGGAGAGACCCAGTACTTC
>TRBV5-5|TRBJ1-1|.|few
CASSFDRLNTEAFF
TGTGCCAGCAGCTTCGACAGACTGAACACTGAAGCTTTCTTT
>TRBV19|TRBJ2-7|TRBD1|.
CASSMSFRDRGSYEQYF
TGTGCCAGTAGTATGAGTTTCCGGGACAGGGGTTCCTACGAGCAGTACTTC
>TRBV4-1|TRBJ1-1|.|few
CASSPEPSPGVNTEAFF
TGCGCCAGCAGCCCAGAACCCTCCCCGGGCGTGAACACTGAAGCTTTCTTT
>TRBV12-3/TRBV12-4|TRBJ2-5|TRBD2|few
CASDGGGAGETQYF
TGTGCCAGCGACGGCGGGGGGGCCGGAGAGACCCAGTACTTC
>TRBV30|TRBJ2-7|.|few
CAFKDGIYEQYF
TGTGCCTTTAAAGACGGGATCTACGAGCAGTACTTC
>TRBV24-1|TRBJ2-1|.|few
CATSAEGRVPFF
TGTGCCACCAGTGCCGAAGGCAGAGTCCCGTTCTTC
>TRBV4-1|TRBJ2-1|TRBD2|few
CASSPHPILRGDNEQFF
TGCGCCAGCAGCCCCCATCCCATTTTGCGGGGGGACAATGAGCAGTTCTTC
>TRBV7-3|TRBJ2-2|TRBD2|.
CASRSTSGATGELFF
TGTGCCAGCAGATCGACTAGCGGGGCCACCGGGGAGCTGTTTTTT
>TRBV30|TRBJ2-7|TRBD1|.
CAWSAGQGAGEQYF
TGTGCCTGGAGCGCCGGACAGGGGGCTGGCGAGCAGTACTTC
>TRBV27|TRBJ2-7|.|few
CAVWGPGEQYF
TGTGCCGTCTGGGGGCCCGGCGAGCAGTACTTC
>TRBV20-1|TRBJ1-2|TRBD1|many
CSASRQGLDGYTF
TGCAGTGCTAGCAGACAGGGACTGGATGGCTACACCTTC
>TRBV5-1|TRBJ2-2|.|.
CASAPSAGPGELFF
TGCGCCAGCGCGCCGTCAGCGGGCCCCGGGGAGCTGTTTTTT
>TRBV5-1|TRBJ2-1|.|.
CASSLGLWAYNEQFF
TGCGCCAGCAGCCTAGGACTGTGGGCCTACAATGAGCAGTTCTTC
>TRBV2|TRBJ2-7|TRBD1|.
CASKTGTGEPYEQYF
TGTGCCAGCAAGACCGGGACAGGGGAGCCCTACGAGCAGTACTTC
>TRBV5-4|TRBJ1-2|TRBD1|few
CASSLAGYRGGANYGYTF
TGTGCCAGCAGCTTGGCCGGGTACAGGGGGGGAGCTAACTATGGCTACACCTTC
>TRBV13|TRBJ2-5|TRBD1|.
CASSSGQRERETQYF
TGTGCCAGCAGTTCGGGACAGAGGGAGAGAGAGACCCAGTACTTC
>TRBV5-1|TRBJ2-1|.|.
CASRKQGSYNEQFF
TGCGCCAGCAGAAAACAGGGCTCCTACAATGAGCAGTTCTTC
>TRBV4-1|TRBJ2-3|TRBD2|.
CASSQGFGGDTQYF
TGCGCCAGCAGCCAAGGTTTCGGGGGGGATACGCAGTATTTT
>TRBV20-1|TRBJ2-1|.|few
CSAWRQGVGEQFF
TGCAGTGCTTGGCGTCAGGGTGTCGGTGAGCAGTTCTTC
>TRBV20-1|TRBJ1-1|.|few
CSAQGHQHTEAFF
TGCAGTGCCCAGGGACACCAACACACTGAAGCTTTCTTT
>TRBV29-1|TRBJ2-2|.|.
CSVVGGAWELFF
TGCAGCGTTGTAGGAGGGGCCTGGGAGCTGTTTTTT
>TRBV27|TRBJ2-1|TRBD2|.
CASIGGGRWNEQFF
TGTGCCAGCATCGGCGGGGGGCGGTGGAATGAGCAGTTCTTC
>TRBV5-1|TRBJ1-4|.|few
CASSLEPANEKLFF
TGCGCCAGCAGCTTGGAGCCAGCTAATGAAAAACTGTTTTTT
>TRBV6-5|TRBJ2-1|TRBD1|.
CASSYNSEGAYYNEQFF
TGTGCCAGCAGTTACAATTCAGAGGGGGCGTACTACAATGAGCAGTTCTTC
>TRBV9|TRBJ1-6|.|few
CASRDPGLNSPLHF
TGTGCCAGCAGGGACCCCGGCCTTAATTCACCCCTCCACTTT
>TRBV7-9|TRBJ2-6|.|.
CASSPPRVSGANVLTF
TGTGCCAGCAGCCCCCCTCGGGTTTCAGGGGCCAACGTCCTGACTTTC
>TRBV9|TRBJ1-6|.|.
CASSGDWGGGNSPLHF
TGTGCCAGCAGCGGAGATTGGGGAGGTGGTAATTCACCCCTCCACTTT
>TRBV20-1|TRBJ2-1|.|few
CSAARLYNEQFF
TGCAGTGCCGCACGGCTTTACAATGAGCAGTTCTTC
>TRBV7-2|TRBJ1-4|.|many
CASSPRGQLKLFF
TGTGCCAGCAGCCCCCGTGGACAGCTAAAACTGTTTTTT